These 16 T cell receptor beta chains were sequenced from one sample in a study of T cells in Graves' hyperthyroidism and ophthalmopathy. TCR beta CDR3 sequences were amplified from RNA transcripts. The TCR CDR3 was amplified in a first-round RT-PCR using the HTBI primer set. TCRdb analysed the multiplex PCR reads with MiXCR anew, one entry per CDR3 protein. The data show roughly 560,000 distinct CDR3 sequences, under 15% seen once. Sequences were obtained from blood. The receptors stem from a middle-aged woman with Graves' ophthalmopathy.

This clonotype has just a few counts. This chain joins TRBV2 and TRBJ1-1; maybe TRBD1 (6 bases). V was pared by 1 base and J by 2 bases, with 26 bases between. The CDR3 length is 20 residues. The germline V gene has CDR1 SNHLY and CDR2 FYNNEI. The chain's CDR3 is CASSEVGGGVRRTGNTEAFF. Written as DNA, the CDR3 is TGTGCCAGCAGTGAAGTCGGGGGGGGCGTAAGGAGAACGGGTAACACTGAAGCTTTCTTT.

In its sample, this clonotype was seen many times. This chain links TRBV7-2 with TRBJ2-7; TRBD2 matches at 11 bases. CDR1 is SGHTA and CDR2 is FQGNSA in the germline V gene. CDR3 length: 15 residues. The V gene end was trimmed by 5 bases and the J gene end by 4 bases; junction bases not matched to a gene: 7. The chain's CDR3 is CASSTIAGGPYEQYF. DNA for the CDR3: TGTGCCAGCAGCACAATAGCGGGAGGGCCTTACGAGCAGTACTTC. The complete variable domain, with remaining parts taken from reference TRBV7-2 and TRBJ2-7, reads GAGVSQSPSNKVTEKGKDVELRCDPISGHTALYWYRQSLGQGLEFLIYFQGNSAPDKSGLPSDRFSAERTGGSVSTLTIQRTQQEDSAVYLCASSTIAGGPYEQYFGPGTRLTVT.

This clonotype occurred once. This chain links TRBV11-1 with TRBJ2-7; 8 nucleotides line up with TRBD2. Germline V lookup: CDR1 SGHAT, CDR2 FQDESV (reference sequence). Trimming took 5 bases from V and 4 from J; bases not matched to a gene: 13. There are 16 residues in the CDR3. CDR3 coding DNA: TGTGCCAGCAGCCCACGGGGGGGAACCCGACCTTACGAGCAGTACTTC. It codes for CASSPRGGTRPYEQYF.

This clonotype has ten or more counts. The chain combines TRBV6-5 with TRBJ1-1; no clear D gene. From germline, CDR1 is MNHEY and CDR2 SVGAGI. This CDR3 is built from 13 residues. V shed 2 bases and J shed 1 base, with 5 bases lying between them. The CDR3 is CASSYQKNTEAFF. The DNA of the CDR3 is TGTGCCAGCAGTTACCAGAAGAACACTGAAGCTTTCTTT.

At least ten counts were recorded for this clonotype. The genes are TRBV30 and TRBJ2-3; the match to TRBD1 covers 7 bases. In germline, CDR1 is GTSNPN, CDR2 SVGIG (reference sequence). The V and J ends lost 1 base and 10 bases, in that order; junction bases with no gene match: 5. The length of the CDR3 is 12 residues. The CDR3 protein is CAWSAPGQPQYF. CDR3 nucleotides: TGTGCCTGGAGTGCACCGGGACAGCCGCAGTATTTT. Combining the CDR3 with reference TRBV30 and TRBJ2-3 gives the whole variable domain SQTIHQWPATLVQPVGSPLSLECTVEGTSNPNLYWYRQAAGRGLQLLFYSVGIGQISSEVPQNLSASRPQDRQFILSSKKLLLSDSGFYLCAWSAPGQPQYFGPGTRLTVL.

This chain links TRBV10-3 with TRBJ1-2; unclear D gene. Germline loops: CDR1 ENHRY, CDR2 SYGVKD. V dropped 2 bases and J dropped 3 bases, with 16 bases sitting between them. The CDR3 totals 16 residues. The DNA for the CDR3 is TGTGCCATCAGTGAGATTGCCCCCTCGGGTGACTATGGCTACACCTTC. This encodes CAISEIAPSGDYGYTF.

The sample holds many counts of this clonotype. The DNA for the CDR3 is TGTGCCAGCAGTTTATTGGGACAGGAACTCTACGAGCAGTACTTC. This gives the protein CASSLLGQELYEQYF. The chain couples TRBV27 to TRBJ2-7; 8 bases are a match to TRBD1. V dropped 1 base and J dropped 3; count of bases not matched to a gene: 5. Germline CDR1 and CDR2: MNHEY and SMNVEV (reference sequence). The CDR3 extends over 15 amino acids.

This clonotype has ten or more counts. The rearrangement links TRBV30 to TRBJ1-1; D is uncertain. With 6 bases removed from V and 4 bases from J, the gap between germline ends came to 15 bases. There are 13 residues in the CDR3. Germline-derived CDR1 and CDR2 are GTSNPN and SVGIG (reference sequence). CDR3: CACPKRSSTEAFF. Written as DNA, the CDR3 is TGTGCCTGCCCTAAAAGGTCCAGCACTGAAGCTTTCTTT.

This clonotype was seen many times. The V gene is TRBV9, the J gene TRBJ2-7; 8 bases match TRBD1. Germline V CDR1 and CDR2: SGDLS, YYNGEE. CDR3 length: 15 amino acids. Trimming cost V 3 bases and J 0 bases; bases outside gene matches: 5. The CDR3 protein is CASSEGQAGSYEQYF. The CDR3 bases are TGTGCCAGCAGCGAGGGACAGGCGGGCTCCTACGAGCAGTACTTC. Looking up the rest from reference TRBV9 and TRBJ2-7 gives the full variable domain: DSGVTQTPKHLITATGQRVTLRCSPRSGDLSVYWYQQSLDQGLQFLIQYYNGEERAKGNILERFSAQQFPDLHSELNLSSLELGDSALYFCASSEGQAGSYEQYFGPGTRLTVT.

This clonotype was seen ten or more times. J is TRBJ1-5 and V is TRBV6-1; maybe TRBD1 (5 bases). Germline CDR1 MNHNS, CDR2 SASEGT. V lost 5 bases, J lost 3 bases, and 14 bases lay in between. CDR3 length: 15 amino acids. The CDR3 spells CASSTRDGYNQPQHF. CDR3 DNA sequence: TGTGCCAGCAGTACCCGGGACGGATACAATCAGCCCCAGCATTTT.

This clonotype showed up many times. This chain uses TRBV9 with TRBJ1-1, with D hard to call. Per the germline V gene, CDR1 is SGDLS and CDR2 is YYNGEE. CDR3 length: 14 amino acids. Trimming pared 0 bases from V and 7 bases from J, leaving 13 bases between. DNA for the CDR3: TGTGCCAGCAGCGTAGTGGGCGGGAACGGTGAAGCTTTCTTT. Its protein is CASSVVGGNGEAFF.

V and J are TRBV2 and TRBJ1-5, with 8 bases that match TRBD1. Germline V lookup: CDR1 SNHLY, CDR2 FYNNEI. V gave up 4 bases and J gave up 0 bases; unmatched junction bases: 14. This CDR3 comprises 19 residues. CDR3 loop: CASSGGGTGFSYSNQPQHF. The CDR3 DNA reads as TGTGCCAGCAGTGGCGGCGGGACAGGCTTCTCGTATAGCAATCAGCCCCAGCATTTT.

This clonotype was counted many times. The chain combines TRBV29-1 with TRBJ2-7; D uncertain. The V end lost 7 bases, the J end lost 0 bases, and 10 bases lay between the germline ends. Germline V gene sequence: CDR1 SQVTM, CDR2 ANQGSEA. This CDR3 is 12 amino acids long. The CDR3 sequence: CSASKGSYEQYF. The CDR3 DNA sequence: TGCAGCGCTTCTAAGGGCTCCTACGAGCAGTACTTC.

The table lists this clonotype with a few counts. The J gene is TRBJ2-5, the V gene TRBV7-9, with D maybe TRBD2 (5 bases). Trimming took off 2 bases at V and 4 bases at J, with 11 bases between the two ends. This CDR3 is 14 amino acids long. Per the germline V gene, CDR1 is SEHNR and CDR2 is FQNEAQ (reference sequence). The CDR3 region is CASSLNSVSETQYF. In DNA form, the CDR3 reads TGTGCCAGCAGCTTAAATAGCGTGTCAGAGACCCAGTACTTC.

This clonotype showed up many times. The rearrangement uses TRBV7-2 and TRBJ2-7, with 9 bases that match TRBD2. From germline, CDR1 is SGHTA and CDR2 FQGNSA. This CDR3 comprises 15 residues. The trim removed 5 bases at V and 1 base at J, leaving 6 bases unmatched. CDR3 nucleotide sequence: TGTGCCAGCAGCGAGACTAGCGGAGTTTCCTACGAGCAGTACTTC. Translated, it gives CASSETSGVSYEQYF.

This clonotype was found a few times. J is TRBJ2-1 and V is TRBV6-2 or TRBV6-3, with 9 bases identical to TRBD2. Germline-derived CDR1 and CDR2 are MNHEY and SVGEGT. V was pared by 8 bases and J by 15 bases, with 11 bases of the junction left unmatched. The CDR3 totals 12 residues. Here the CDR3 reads CASREPAGGPFF. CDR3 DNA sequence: TGTGCCAGCCGCGAGCCGGCGGGAGGGCCGTTCTTC.